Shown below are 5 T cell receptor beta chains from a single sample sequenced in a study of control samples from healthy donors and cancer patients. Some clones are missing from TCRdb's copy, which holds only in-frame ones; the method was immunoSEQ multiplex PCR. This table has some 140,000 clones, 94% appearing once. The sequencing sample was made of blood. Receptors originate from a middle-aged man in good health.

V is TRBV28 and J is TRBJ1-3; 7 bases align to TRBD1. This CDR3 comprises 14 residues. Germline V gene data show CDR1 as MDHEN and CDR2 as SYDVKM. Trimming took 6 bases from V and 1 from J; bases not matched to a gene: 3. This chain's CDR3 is CASSRTGSGNTIYF. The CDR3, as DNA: TGTGCCAGCAGCCGGACAGGATCTGGAAACACCATATATTTT.

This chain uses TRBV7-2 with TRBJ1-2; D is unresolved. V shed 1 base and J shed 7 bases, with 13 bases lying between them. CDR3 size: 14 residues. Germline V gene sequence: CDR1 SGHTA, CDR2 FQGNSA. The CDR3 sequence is CASSLVAQPSGYTF. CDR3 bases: TGTGCCAGCAGCTTAGTGGCACAGCCTAGTGGCTACACCTTC.

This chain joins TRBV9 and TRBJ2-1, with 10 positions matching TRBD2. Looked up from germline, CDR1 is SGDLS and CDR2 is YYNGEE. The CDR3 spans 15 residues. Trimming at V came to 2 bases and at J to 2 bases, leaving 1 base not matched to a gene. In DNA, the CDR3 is TGTGCCAGCAGCGTTAGCGGGGGGCCCTACAATGAGCAGTTCTTC. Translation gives CASSVSGGPYNEQFF.

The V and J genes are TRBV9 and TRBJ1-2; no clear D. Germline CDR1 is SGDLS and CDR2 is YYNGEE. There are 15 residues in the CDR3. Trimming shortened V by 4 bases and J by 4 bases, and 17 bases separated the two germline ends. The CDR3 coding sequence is TGTGCCAGCAGCCCGAGCACCCCGGGAGGCTATGGCTACACCTTC. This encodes CASSPSTPGGYGYTF.

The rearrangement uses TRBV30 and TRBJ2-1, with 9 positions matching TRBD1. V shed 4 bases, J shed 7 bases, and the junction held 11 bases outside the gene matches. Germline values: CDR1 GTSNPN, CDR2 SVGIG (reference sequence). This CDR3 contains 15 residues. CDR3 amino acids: CAWTAGTGPSNEQFF. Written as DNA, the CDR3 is TGTGCCTGGACCGCCGGGACAGGGCCCTCTAATGAGCAGTTCTTC.